This paragraph covers one T cell receptor (beta chain) sequence. Germline V lookup: CDR1 SGHNT, CDR2 YENEEA. There are 18 residues in the CDR3. V gave up 0 bases and J gave up 3 bases; unmatched junction bases: 8. The sample belongs to a study of blood T cell repertoires in COVID-19. Seattle enrolled patients during active infection and tracked them longitudinally. The repertoire was sequenced with immunoSEQ multiplex PCR; TCRdb's copy has only in-frame clones and lacks some. Among under 250,000 clones listed, approximately 85% were seen once. The rearrangement links TRBV11-3 to TRBJ2-1; 10 positions match TRBD2. Source material: peripheral blood. The TCR sequence derives from a man aged 45-65 years with COVID-19, enrolled during active disease. The CDR3 DNA is TGTGCCAGCAGCTTAGAGTACTCTAGCGGGGGCCTCTACAATGAGCAGTTCTTC. Translated: CASSLEYSSGGLYNEQFF.